Below, 17 T cell receptor beta chains from the same sample are listed, as sequenced in a study of cytomegalovirus exposure and HLA in healthy donors. PCR involved 60 Vbeta and 13 Jbeta primers. Generated by immunoSEQ multiplex PCR, the TCRdb table keeps only in-frame clones and is missing some. In the table there are 130,000 or so clones, about 86% of which are singletons. What was sequenced was PBMCs. The receptor set was obtained from a woman aged 40 to 50 in good health and CMV-seronegative.

This clone was found a few times. The chain has TRBV7-2 and TRBJ2-1, with D possibly being TRBD1 (6 bases). The CDR3 contains 13 residues. V lost 5 bases, J lost 12 bases, and 17 bases lay in between. CDR1 is SGHTA and CDR2 is FQGNSA in the germline V gene. The CDR3 spells CASSLPRGWGQFF. As DNA, the CDR3 is TGTGCCAGCAGCCTCCCGAGGGGGTGGGGGCAGTTCTTC.

The rearrangement joins TRBV2 to TRBJ2-7, with TRBD1 identical over 9 bases. V gave up 7 bases and J gave up 3 bases; unmatched junction bases: 13. The CDR3 is made up of 16 amino acids. Germline V gives CDR1 SNHLY, CDR2 FYNNEI. The CDR3: CASNTGQTGGYYEQYF. DNA for the CDR3: TGTGCCAGCAATACCGGCCAGACAGGGGGTTACTACGAGCAGTACTTC.

This clone appeared a single time. The rearrangement uses TRBV9 and TRBJ2-1, with TRBD1 matching 9 bases. This CDR3 spans 16 amino acids. CDR1 SGDLS and CDR2 YYNGEE come from the germline V gene. The J segment lost 8 bases and the V segment lost 0 bases, leaving 9 bases of the junction unmatched. The DNA of the CDR3 is TGTGCCAGCAGCGTAGGGGGGACAGGGAGTGTCCATGAGCAGTTCTTC. Translating it yields CASSVGGTGSVHEQFF.

The chain carries TRBV6-4 and TRBJ1-1; possibly TRBD1 for D (6 bases). Deletions cut 6 bases from V and 4 bases from J, with 15 bases between. Germline assignment: CDR1 MRHNA and CDR2 SNTAGT. This CDR3 is 14 amino acids long. CDR3 DNA: TGTGCCAGCAGCTTGGACTTAGGGGGCACTGAAGCTTTCTTT. The encoded protein is CASSLDLGGTEAFF.

This clone was seen once. V gene TRBV7-2 combines with J gene TRBJ2-7; possible D gene TRBD1, 6 bases. Per germline, CDR1 SGHTA and CDR2 FQGNSA. CDR3 size: 15 residues. V shed 6 bases and J shed 1 base, with 16 bases lying between them. CDR3 sequence reads: CASRPAEDSSYEQYF. The CDR3 DNA is TGTGCCAGCAGGCCAGCGGAGGACAGTTCCTACGAGCAGTACTTC.

This clone was seen a handful of times. The V call is TRBV6-5, the J call TRBJ1-5; D possibly corresponds to TRBD1 (6 bases). Germline V gives CDR1 MNHEY, CDR2 SVGAGI. The CDR3 extends over 14 amino acids. Trimming removed 2 bases from V and 6 bases from J, with 11 bases in between. This chain's CDR3 is CASSYEGGSQPQHF. The CDR3 DNA is TGTGCCAGCAGTTACGAGGGGGGGAGTCAGCCCCAGCATTTT.

The rearrangement links TRBV9 to TRBJ2-5, with TRBD2 as a possible D gene (5 bases). Trimming removed 0 bases from V and 2 bases from J, with 8 bases in between. Germline V gene sequence: CDR1 SGDLS, CDR2 YYNGEE. This CDR3 region has 14 residues. CDR3 bases: TGTGCCAGCAGCGTAGCGGGAAGGCAAGAGACCCAGTACTTC. Amino acid sequence: CASSVAGRQETQYF. The entire variable domain, with the rest obtained from reference TRBV9 and TRBJ2-5, is as follows: DSGVTQTPKHLITATGQRVTLRCSPRSGDLSVYWYQQSLDQGLQFLIQYYNGEERAKGNILERFSAQQFPDLHSELNLSSLELGDSALYFCASSVAGRQETQYFGPGTRLLVL.

The rearrangement uses TRBV25-1 and TRBJ2-1; weak D call: TRBD2 (5 bases). The CDR3 loop spans 15 amino acids. Germline-derived CDR1 and CDR2 are MGHDK and SYGVNS. Deletions cut 4 bases from V and 3 bases from J, with 13 bases between. The chain's CDR3 is CASSGGELIYNEQFF. For the CDR3, the DNA is TGTGCCAGCAGTGGGGGAGAACTAATCTACAATGAGCAGTTCTTC.

The chain employs TRBV7-3 and TRBJ2-5; D perhaps matches TRBD2 (6 bases). Per the germline V gene, CDR1 is SGHTA and CDR2 is FQGTGA. V lost 2 bases and J 4 bases, leaving 14 bases between the germline ends. This CDR3 spans 15 amino acids. CDR3 in amino acids: CASSLGGGSTETQYF. CDR3 sequence (DNA): TGTGCCAGCAGCTTAGGAGGAGGGTCCACAGAGACCCAGTACTTC.

The rearrangement joins TRBV25-1 to TRBJ2-1; D is uncertain. Between the trimmed V and J ends, which lost 3 bases and 3 bases, there was a span of 15 bases. This CDR3 spans 16 amino acids. Germline-derived CDR1 and CDR2 are MGHDK and SYGVNS. The CDR3 bases are TGTGCCAGCAGTGACGGAGAACCATGGTACTACAATGAGCAGTTCTTC. Its translation is CASSDGEPWYYNEQFF.

The chain couples TRBV19 to TRBJ1-5, with 9 bases matching TRBD1. V lost 6 bases and J lost 4; bases outside the gene matches: 10. CDR1 and CDR2 (germline): LNHDA, SQIVND (reference sequence). The CDR3 is made up of 16 amino acids. Written as DNA, the CDR3 is TGTGCCAGTAGATCTCCCGGGACAGGGTGGAATCAGCCCCAGCATTTT. This sequence encodes CASRSPGTGWNQPQHF.

This chain joins TRBV5-1 and TRBJ2-3, with D possibly being TRBD2 (5 bases). The germline V gene encodes CDR1 SGHRS and CDR2 YFSETQ. The CDR3 is 16 residues long. Trimming removed 0 bases from V and 2 bases from J, with 13 bases in between. CDR3: CASSLDGLLNTDTQYF. The CDR3 region has the DNA TGCGCCAGCAGCTTGGATGGACTTTTAAACACAGATACGCAGTATTTT.

The rearrangement joins TRBV6-6 to TRBJ2-1; D gene ambiguous. This CDR3 region has 15 residues. Germline V gives CDR1 MNHNY, CDR2 SVGAGI (reference sequence). Trimming shortened V by 5 bases and J by 6 bases, and 17 bases separated the two germline ends. CDR3: CASSPPSVRGNEQFF. CDR3 bases: TGTGCCAGCAGTCCACCTAGTGTTCGTGGCAATGAGCAGTTCTTC.

As to this clone: The same CDR3 is also encoded by other DNA sequences in this sample. This chain joins TRBV7-3 and TRBJ2-3; 8 bases line up with TRBD2. In germline, CDR1 is SGHTA, CDR2 FQGTGA. Trimming removed 4 bases from V and 3 bases from J; junction bases left unmatched: 0. CDR3 length: 13 residues. CDR3 region: CASSSGGTDTQYF. The CDR3 DNA reads TGTGCCAGCAGCTCGGGGGGGACAGATACGCAGTATTTT.

V gene TRBV5-1 combines with J gene TRBJ1-3, with D tentatively TRBD1 (6 bases). This CDR3 is 15 amino acids long. Germline V gene sequence: CDR1 SGHRS, CDR2 YFSETQ. Trimming left V 4 bases short and J 2 bases short, with 13 bases between. The CDR3 spells CASSTRTGTGNTIYF. DNA for the CDR3: TGCGCCAGCAGCACTCGCACAGGGACTGGAAACACCATATATTTT.

V is TRBV5-6 and J is TRBJ2-7; 10 bases line up with TRBD1. Germline loops: CDR1 SGHDT, CDR2 YYEEEE. Trimming cost V 4 bases and J 3 bases; bases outside gene matches: 4. This CDR3 comprises 14 residues. The CDR3 here is CASSRGQGFYEQYF. The CDR3 coding sequence is TGTGCCAGCAGCCGGGGACAGGGGTTCTACGAGCAGTACTTC.

The chain carries TRBV27 and TRBJ2-7, with 7 bases aligning to TRBD1. The CDR3 has 14 amino acids. CDR1 and CDR2 (germline): MNHEY, SMNVEV (reference sequence). After removal of 8 bases from V and 2 bases from J, the junction contained 9 bases not matched to a gene. CDR3 residues: CASGFRDRAYEQYF. CDR3 in DNA: TGTGCCAGCGGCTTCCGGGACAGAGCCTACGAGCAGTACTTC.